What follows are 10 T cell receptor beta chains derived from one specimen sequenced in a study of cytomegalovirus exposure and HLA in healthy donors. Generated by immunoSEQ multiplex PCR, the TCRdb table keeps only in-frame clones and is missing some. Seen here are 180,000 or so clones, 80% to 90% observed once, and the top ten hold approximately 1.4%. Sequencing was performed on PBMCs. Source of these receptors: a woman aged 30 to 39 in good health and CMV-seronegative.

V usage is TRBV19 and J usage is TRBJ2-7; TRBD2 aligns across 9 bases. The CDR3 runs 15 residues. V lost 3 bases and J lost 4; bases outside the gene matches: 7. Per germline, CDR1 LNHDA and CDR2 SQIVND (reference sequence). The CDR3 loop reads CASSMGLAGLYEQYF. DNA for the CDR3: TGTGCCAGTAGTATGGGGCTAGCGGGGCTGTACGAGCAGTACTTC.

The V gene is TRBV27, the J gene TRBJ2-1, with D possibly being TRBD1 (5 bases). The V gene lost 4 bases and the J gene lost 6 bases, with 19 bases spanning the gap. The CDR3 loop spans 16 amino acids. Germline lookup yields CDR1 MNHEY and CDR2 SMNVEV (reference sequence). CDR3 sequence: CASSSPDSIGINEQFF. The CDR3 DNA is TGTGCCAGCAGTTCGCCCGACAGTATCGGTATCAATGAGCAGTTCTTC.

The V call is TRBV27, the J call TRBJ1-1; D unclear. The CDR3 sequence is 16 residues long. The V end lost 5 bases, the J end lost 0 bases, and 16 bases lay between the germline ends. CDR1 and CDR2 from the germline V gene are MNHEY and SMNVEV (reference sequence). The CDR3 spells CASSPSVGPLNTEAFF. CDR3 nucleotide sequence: TGTGCCAGCAGTCCGTCAGTGGGCCCCTTGAACACTGAAGCTTTCTTT.

CDR3 residues: CASSQGGLAGRRSTDTQYF. CDR3 coding DNA: TGCGCCAGCAGCCAAGGGGGTCTAGCGGGGCGCCGAAGCACAGATACGCAGTATTTT. V usage is TRBV4-1 and J usage is TRBJ2-3; TRBD2 matches 9 bases. CDR1 is MGHRA, CDR2 YSYEKL, per germline. Trimming cost V 1 base and J 0 bases; bases outside gene matches: 11. CDR3 length: 19 residues.

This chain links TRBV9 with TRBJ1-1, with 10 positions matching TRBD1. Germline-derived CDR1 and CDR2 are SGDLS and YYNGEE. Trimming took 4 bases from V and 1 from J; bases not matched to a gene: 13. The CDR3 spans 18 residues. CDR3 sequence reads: CASSSSGTGAKGNTEAFF. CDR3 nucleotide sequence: TGTGCCAGCAGCTCATCCGGGACAGGGGCCAAGGGGAACACTGAAGCTTTCTTT.

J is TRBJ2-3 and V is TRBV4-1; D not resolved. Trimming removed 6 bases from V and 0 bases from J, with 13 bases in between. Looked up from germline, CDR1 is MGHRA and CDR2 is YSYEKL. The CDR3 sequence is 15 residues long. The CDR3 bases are TGCGCCAGCAGTCGAGTTCAAGCTAGCACAGATACGCAGTATTTT. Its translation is CASSRVQASTDTQYF.

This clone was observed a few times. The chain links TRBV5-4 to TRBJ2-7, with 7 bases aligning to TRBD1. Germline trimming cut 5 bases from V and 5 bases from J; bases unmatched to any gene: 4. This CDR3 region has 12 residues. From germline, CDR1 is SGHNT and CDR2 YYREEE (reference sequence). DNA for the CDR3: TGTGCCAGCAGAAGAGGACAGGACGAGCAGTACTTC. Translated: CASRRGQDEQYF. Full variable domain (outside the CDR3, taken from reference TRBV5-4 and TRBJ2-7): ETGVTQSPTHLIKTRGQQVTLRCSSQSGHNTVSWYQQALGQGPQFIFQYYREEENGRGNFPPRFSGLQFPNYSSELNVNALELDDSALYLCASRRGQDEQYFGPGTRLTVT.

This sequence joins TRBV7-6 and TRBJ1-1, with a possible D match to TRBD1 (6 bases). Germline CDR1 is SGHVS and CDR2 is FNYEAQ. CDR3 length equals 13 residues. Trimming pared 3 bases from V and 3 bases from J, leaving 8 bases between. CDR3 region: CASSFRQDTEAFF. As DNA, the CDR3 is TGTGCCAGCAGCTTCCGACAGGACACTGAAGCTTTCTTT. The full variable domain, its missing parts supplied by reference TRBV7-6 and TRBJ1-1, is GAGVSQSPRYKVTKRGQDVALRCDPISGHVSLYWYRQALGQGPEFLTYFNYEAQQDKSGLPNDRFSAERPEGSISTLTIQRTEQRDSAMYRCASSFRQDTEAFFGQGTRLTVV.

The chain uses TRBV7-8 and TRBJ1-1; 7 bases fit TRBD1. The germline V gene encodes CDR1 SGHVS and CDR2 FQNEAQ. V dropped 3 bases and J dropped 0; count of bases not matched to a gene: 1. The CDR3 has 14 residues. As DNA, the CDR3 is TGTGCCAGCAGCTTGGGACAGCTGAACACTGAAGCTTTCTTT. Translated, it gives CASSLGQLNTEAFF.

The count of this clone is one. The CDR3 sequence: CASRLGGIQPQHF. The CDR3 DNA follows: TGTGCCAGCCGGCTGGGGGGTATTCAGCCCCAGCATTTT. The J gene is TRBJ1-5, the V gene TRBV19, with a weak D call TRBD1 (5 bases). With 9 bases removed from V and 6 bases from J, the gap between germline ends came to 15 bases. The CDR3 is 13 amino acids. Per the germline V gene, CDR1 is LNHDA and CDR2 is SQIVND (reference sequence). Full variable domain (missing parts from reference TRBV19 and TRBJ1-5): DGGITQSPKYLFRKEGQNVTLSCEQNLNHDAMYWYRQDPGQGLRLIYYSQIVNDFQKGDIAEGYSVSREKKESFPLTVTSAQKNPTAFYLCASRLGGIQPQHFGDGTRLSIL.